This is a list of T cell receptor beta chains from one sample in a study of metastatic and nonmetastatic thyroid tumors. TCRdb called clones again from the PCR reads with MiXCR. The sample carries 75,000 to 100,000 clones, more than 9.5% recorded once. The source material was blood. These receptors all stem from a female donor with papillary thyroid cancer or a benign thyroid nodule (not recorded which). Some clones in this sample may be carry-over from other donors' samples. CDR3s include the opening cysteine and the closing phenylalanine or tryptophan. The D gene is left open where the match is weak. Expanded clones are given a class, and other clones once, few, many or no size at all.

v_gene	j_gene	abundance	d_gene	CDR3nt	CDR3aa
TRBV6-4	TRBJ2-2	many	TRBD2	TGTGCCAGCAAAGCGGGAGAGAACACCGGGGAGCTGTTTTTT	CASKAGENTGELFF
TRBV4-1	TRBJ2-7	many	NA	TGCGCCAGCAGCCAAACCCGGGACTACGAGCAGTACTTC	CASSQTRDYEQYF
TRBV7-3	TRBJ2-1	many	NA	TGTGCCAGCAGCTTATCCTTCGTGAATGAGCAGTTCTTC	CASSLSFVNEQFF
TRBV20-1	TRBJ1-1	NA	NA	TGCAGTGCTAGAGATACCGGGTCAGGTGAAGCTTTCTTT	CSARDTGSGEAFF
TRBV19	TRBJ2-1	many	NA	TGTGCCAGTAGCGGGAGCTCCTACAATGAGCAGTTCTTC	CASSGSSYNEQFF
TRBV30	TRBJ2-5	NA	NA	TGTGCCTGGAGTCGGAACCCACAAGAGACCCAGTACTTC	CAWSRNPQETQYF
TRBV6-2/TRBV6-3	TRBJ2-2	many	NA	TGTGCCAGCAGTCGGAACAGGTCACCCGGGGAGCTGTTTTTT	CASSRNRSPGELFF
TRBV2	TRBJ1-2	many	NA	TGTGCCAGCAGGGAGAACGGGGGCGCGTATGGCTACACCTTC	CASRENGGAYGYTF
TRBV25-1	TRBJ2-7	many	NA	TGTGCCAGCGAACCGGGGACTGATTTAATTTACGAGCAGTACTTC	CASEPGTDLIYEQYF
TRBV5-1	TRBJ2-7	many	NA	TGCGCCAGCAGCTTGGTTCCGCGAGGCACCTACGAGCAGTACTTC	CASSLVPRGTYEQYF